The T cell receptor (beta chain) under discussion was sequenced for a study of blood T cell repertoires in COVID-19. There are 15 residues in the CDR3. V dropped 7 bases and J dropped 1; count of bases not matched to a gene: 6. The germline V gene has CDR1 SEHNR and CDR2 FQNEAQ (reference sequence). Original processing methods: Amplified reference gene primers provided the basis for estimating nucleated cell counts. Sequencing used immunoSEQ multiplex PCR; TCRdb keeps in-frame clones, though not all of them. The DNA was the basis for D and trimming; V, J and clone size are from that table. The top ten clones hold 15% to 20% of a sample with fewer than 85,000 clones, roughly 76% of them seen once.

The TCR comes from a woman older than 75 with active or convalescent COVID-19. This chain uses TRBV7-9 with TRBJ2-4; 8 bases are a match to TRBD1. Input material: peripheral blood. CDR3 in DNA: TGTGCCAGCACAGGGACAGGACTGGCCAAAAACATTCAGTACTTC. It translates to CASTGTGLAKNIQYF.